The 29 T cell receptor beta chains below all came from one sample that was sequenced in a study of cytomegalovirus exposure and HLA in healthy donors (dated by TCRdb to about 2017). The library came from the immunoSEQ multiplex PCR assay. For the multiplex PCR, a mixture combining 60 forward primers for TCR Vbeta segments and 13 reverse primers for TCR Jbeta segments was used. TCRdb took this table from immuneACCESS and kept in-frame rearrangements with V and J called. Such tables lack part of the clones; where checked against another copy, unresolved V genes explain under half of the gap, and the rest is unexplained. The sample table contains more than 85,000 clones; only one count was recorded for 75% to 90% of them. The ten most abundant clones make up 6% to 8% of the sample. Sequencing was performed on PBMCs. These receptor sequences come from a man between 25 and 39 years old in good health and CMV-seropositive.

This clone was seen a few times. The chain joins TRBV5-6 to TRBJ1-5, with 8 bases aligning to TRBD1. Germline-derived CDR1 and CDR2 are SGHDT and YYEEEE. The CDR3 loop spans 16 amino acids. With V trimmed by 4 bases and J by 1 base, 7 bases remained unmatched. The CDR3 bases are TGTGCCAGCAGCACTGACCGGGACAGGAGCAATCAGCCCCAGCATTTT. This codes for CASSTDRDRSNQPQHF.

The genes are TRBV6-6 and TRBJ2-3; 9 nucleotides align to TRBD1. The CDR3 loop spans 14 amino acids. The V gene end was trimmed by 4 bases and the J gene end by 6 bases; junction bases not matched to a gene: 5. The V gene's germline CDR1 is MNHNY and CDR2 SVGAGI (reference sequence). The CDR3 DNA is TGTGCCAGCAGTTCCGGGACAGGGACGGATACGCAGTATTTT. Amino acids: CASSSGTGTDTQYF.

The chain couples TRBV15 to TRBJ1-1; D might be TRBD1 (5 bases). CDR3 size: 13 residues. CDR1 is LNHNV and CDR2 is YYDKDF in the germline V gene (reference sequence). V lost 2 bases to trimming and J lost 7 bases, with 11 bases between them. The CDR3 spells CATSRKDTIEAFF. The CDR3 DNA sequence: TGTGCCACCAGCAGAAAGGACACCATTGAAGCTTTCTTT.

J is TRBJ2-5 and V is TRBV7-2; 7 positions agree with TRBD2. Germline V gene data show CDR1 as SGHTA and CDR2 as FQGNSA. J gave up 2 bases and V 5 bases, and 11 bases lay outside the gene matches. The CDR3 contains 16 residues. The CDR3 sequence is CASSQNQRDPQETQYF. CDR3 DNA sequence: TGTGCCAGCAGCCAAAACCAGCGGGACCCTCAAGAGACCCAGTACTTC.

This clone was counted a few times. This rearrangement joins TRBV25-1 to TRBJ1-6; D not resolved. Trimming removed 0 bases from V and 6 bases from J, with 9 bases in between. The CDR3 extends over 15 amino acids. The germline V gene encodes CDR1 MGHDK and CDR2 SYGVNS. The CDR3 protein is CASSEYFAGNSPLHF. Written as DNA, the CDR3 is TGTGCCAGCAGTGAATATTTTGCCGGTAATTCACCCCTCCACTTT.

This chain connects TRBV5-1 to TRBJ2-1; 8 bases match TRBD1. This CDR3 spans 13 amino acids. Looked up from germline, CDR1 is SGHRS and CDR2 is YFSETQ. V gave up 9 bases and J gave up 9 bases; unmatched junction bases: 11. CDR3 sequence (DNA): TGCGCCACACGGGACCCAGGGGGCGGTGAGCAGTTCTTC. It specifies CATRDPGGGEQFF.

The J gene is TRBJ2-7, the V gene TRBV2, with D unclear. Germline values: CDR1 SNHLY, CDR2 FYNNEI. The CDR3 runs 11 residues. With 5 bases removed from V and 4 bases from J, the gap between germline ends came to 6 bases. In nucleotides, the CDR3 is TGTGCCAGCAGTTATCAGTACGAGCAGTACTTC. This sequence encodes CASSYQYEQYF.

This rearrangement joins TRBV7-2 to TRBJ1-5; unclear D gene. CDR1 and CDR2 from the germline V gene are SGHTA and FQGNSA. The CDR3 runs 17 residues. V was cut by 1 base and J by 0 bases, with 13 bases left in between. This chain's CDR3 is CASSLDGRVHSNQPQHF. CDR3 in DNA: TGTGCCAGCAGCTTAGACGGCCGGGTGCATAGCAATCAGCCCCAGCATTTT.

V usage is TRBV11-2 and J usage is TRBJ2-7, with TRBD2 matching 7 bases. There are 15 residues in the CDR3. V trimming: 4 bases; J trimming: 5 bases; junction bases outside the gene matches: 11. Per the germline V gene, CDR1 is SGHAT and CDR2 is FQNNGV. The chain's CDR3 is CASSSPRSGAHEQYF. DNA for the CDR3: TGTGCCAGCAGCTCACCCCGCAGCGGGGCCCACGAGCAGTACTTC.

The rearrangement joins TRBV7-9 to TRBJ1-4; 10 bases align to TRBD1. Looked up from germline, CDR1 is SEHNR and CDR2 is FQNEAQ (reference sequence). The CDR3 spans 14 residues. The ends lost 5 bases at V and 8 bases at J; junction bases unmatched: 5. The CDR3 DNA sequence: TGTGCCAGCAGCGCTAGGACAGGGGGAGAAAAACTGTTTTTT. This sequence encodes CASSARTGGEKLFF.

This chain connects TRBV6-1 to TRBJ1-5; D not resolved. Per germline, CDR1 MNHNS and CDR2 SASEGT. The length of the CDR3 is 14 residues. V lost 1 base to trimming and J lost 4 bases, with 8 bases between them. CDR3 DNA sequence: TGTGCCAGCAGTGAAGGGGCGGGGAATCAGCCCCAGCATTTT. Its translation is CASSEGAGNQPQHF.

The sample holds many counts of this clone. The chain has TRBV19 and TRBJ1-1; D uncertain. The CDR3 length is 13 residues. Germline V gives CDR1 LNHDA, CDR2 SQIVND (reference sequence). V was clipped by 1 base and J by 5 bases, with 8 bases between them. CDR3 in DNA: TGTGCCAGTAGTATAGTAACTAAGACTGAAGCTTTCTTT. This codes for CASSIVTKTEAFF.

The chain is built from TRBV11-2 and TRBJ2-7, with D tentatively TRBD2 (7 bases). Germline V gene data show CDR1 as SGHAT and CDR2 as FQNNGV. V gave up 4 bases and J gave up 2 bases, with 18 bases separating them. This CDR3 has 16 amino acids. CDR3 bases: TGTGCCAGCAGCTCAGTTAGGGGGGGGTCCGCCTACGAGCAGTACTTC. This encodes CASSSVRGGSAYEQYF.

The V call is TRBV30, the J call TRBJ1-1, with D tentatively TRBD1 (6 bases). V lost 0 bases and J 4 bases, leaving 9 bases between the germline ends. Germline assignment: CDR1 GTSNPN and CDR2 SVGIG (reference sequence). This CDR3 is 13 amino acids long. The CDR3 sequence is CAWSVGGATEAFF. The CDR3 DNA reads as TGTGCCTGGAGTGTCGGGGGGGCCACTGAAGCTTTCTTT.

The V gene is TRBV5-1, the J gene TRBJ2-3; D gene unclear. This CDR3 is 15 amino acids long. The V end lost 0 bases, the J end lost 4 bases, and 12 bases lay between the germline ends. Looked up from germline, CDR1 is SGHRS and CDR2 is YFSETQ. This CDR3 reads CASSLASSLADTQYF. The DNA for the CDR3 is TGCGCCAGCAGCTTGGCTAGTTCTCTCGCAGATACGCAGTATTTT.

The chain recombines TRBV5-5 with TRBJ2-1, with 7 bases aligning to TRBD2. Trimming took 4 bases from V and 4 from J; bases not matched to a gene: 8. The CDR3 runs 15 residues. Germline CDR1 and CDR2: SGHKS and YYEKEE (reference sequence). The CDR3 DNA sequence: TGTGCCAGCAGCCTAGCGCTAGCGGATTACAATGAGCAGTTCTTC. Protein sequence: CASSLALADYNEQFF.

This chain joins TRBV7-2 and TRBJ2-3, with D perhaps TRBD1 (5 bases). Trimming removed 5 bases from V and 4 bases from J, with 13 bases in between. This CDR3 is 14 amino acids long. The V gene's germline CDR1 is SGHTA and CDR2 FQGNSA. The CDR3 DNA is TGTGCCAGCAGCAGGAGCTGGGGCCCAGATACGCAGTATTTT. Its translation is CASSRSWGPDTQYF.

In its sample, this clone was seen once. The DNA of the CDR3 is TGTGCCAGCAGCCGACAGGGCGACTACAATGAGCAGTTCTTC. Protein: CASSRQGDYNEQFF. V is TRBV2 and J is TRBJ2-1, with 7 bases matching TRBD1. The V segment lost 6 bases and the J segment 3 bases; nucleotides outside the gene matches: 5. This CDR3 has 14 residues. Germline V CDR1 and CDR2: SNHLY, FYNNEI.

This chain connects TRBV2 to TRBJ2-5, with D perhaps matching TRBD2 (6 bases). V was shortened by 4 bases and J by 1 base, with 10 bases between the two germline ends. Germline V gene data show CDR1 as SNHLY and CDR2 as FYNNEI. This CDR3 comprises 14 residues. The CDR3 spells CASSVGGAQETQYF. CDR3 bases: TGTGCCAGCAGTGTCGGGGGAGCCCAAGAGACCCAGTACTTC. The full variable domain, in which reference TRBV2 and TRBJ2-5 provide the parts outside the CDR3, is EPEVTQTPSHQVTQMGQEVILRCVPISNHLYFYWYRQILGQKVEFLVSFYNNEISEKSEIFDDQFSVERPDGSNFTLKIRSTKLEDSAMYFCASSVGGAQETQYFGPGTRLLVL.

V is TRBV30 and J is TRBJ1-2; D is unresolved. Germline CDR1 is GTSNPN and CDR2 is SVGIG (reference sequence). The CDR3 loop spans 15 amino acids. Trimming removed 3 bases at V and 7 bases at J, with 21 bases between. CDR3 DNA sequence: TGTGCCTGGAGCCCGACCGTGAGCGGGAAGAGTGGCTACACCTTC. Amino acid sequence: CAWSPTVSGKSGYTF.

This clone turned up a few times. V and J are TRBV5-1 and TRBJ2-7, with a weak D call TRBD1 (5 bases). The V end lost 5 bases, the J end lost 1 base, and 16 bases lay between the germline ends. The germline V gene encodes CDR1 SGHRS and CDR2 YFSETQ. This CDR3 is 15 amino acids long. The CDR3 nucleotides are TGCGCCAGCAGTGAACGGACACTGCAATCCTACGAGCAGTACTTC. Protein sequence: CASSERTLQSYEQYF.

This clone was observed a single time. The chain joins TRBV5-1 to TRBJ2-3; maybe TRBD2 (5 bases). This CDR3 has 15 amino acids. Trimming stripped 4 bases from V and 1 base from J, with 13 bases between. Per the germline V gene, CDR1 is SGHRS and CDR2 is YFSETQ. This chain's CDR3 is CASSRTAEGTDTQYF. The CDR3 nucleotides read TGCGCCAGCAGCCGTACCGCGGAGGGCACAGATACGCAGTATTTT.

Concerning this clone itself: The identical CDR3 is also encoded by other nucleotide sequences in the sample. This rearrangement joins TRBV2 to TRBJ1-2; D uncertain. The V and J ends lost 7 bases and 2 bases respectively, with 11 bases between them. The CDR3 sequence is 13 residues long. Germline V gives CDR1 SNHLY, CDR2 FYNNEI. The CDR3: CASKRDSNYGYTF. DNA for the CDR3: TGTGCCAGCAAGCGGGATTCCAACTATGGCTACACCTTC.

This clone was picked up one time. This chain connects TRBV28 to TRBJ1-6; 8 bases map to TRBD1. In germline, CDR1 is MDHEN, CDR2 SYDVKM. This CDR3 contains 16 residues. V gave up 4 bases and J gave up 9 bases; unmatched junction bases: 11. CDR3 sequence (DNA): TGTGCCAGCAGTTCGGTGGACAGGGAAGTCGGTTCACCCCTCCACTTT. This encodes CASSSVDREVGSPLHF.

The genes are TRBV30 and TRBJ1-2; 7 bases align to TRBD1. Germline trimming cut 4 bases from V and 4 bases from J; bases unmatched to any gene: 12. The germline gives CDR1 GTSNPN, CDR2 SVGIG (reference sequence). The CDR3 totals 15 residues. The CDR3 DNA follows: TGTGCCTGGACGAGACAGGGACGAGGATCCTATGGCTACACCTTC. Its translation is CAWTRQGRGSYGYTF.

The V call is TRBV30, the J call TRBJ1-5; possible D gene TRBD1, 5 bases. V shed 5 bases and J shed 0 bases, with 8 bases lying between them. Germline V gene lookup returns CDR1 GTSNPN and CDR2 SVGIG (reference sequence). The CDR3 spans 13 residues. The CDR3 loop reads CAWRQNSNQPQHF. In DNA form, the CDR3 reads TGTGCCTGGCGACAGAATAGCAATCAGCCCCAGCATTTT.

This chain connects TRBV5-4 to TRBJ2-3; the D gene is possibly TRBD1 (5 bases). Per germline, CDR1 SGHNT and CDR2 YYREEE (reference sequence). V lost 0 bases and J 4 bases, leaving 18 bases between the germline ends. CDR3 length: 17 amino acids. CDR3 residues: CASSLGSAGLVSDTQYF. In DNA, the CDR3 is TGTGCCAGCAGCTTGGGGTCGGCAGGGTTAGTTTCAGATACGCAGTATTTT.

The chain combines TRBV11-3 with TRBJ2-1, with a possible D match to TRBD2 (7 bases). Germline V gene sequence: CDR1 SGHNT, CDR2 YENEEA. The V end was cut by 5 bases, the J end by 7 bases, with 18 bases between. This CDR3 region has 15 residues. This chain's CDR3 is CASSGGASGGNEQFF. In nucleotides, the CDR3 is TGTGCCAGCAGCGGGGGGGCTAGTGGAGGGAATGAGCAGTTCTTC.

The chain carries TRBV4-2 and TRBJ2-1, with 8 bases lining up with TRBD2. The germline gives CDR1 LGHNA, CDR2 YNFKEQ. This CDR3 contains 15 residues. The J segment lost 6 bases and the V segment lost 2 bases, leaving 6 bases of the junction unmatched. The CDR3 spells CASSQSAGGFNEQFF. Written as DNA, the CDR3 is TGTGCCAGCAGCCAATCGGCGGGGGGCTTCAATGAGCAGTTCTTC.